This T cell receptor beta chain was recovered during a study of T cell responses to AZD1222 COVID-19 vaccine. Remarks on this clone: The antigen is unknown.

Study findings and constraints: Seropositive AZD1222 recipients at baseline numbered only five or six. Clonal diversity may have been underestimated in mostly white British donors.

Germline lookup yields CDR1 SGHNT and CDR2 YYREEE (reference sequence). The CDR3 spans 15 residues. V shed 9 bases, J shed 3 bases, and the junction held 12 bases outside the gene matches. The assay was immunoSEQ multiplex PCR, and TCRdb's table has in-frame clones only and misses some. The sample has around 140,000 clones, 86% seen once; the top ten hold about 4.8%. The chain is built from TRBV5-4 and TRBJ2-1; 7 bases map to TRBD2. The TCR sequence derives from an adult who received the AZD1222 COVID-19 vaccine. The specimen comprised peripheral blood, sampled 28 days after the second AZD1222 dose. Written as DNA, the CDR3 is TGTGCCACCGAAGATTTTAGCGGGTACTACAATGAGCAGTTCTTC. This encodes CATEDFSGYYNEQFF. The full variable domain, in which reference TRBV5-4 and TRBJ2-1 provide the parts outside the CDR3, is ETGVTQSPTHLIKTRGQQVTLRCSSQSGHNTVSWYQQALGQGPQFIFQYYREEENGRGNFPPRFSGLQFPNYSSELNVNALELDDSALYLCATEDFSGYYNEQFFGPGTRLTVL.